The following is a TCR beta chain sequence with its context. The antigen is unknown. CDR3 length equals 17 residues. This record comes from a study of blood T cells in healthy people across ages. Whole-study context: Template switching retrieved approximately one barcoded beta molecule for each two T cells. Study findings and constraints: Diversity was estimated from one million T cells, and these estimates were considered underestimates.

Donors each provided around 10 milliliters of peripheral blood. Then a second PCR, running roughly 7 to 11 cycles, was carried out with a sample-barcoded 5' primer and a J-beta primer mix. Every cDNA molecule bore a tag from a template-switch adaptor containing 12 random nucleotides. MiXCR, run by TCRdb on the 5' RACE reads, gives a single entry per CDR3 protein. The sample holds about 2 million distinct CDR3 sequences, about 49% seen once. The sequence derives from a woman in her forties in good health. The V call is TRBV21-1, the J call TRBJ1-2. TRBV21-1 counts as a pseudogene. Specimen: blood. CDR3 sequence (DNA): TGTGCCAGCTGTTACCCAACCCTTCAAAAGGAAAACTATGGCTACACCTTC. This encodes CASCYPTLQKENYGYTF.